This is a list of T cell receptor beta chains from one sample in a study of control samples from healthy donors and cancer patients. Profiled with immunoSEQ multiplex PCR; TCRdb holds only in-frame clones, not every one. The repertoire holds tens of thousands of clones, 85% seen once, with 15% to 20% in the top ten. The specimen was blood. The receptor set was obtained from a man aged 25-45 years in good health. CDR3s leave out the opening cysteine and the closing phenylalanine or tryptophan. Each record gives: J gene, V gene, CDR3 protein.

>TRBJ1-2|TRBV18
ASSPEQIYGYT
>TRBJ1-3|TRBV7-9
ASSLTVSGNTIY
>TRBJ1-2|TRBV5-1
ASSWDSQANYGYT
>TRBJ1-6|TRBV6-5
ASQGNNSPLH
>TRBJ1-3|TRBV6-6
ASSPDRLSGNTIY
>TRBJ2-7|TRBV5-1
ASSPTGPTYEQY
>TRBJ2-1|TRBV29-1
SVETAYNEQF
>TRBJ2-2|TRBV7-3
ASRGTANTGELF
>TRBJ2-2|TRBV24-1
ATGGLGQITGELF
>TRBJ1-3|TRBV3-1/TRBV3-2
ASSPDRTGSGNTIY
>TRBJ1-6|TRBV4-1
ASSQLQGNSPLH
>TRBJ2-5|TRBV5-6
ASSWQQETQY
>TRBJ2-3|TRBV4-2
ASSQGGLADITDTQY
>TRBJ1-6|TRBV28
ASSVPKGPFSPLH
>TRBJ1-2|TRBV13
ASSQSAFRGLNYGYT
>TRBJ1-6|TRBV3-1/TRBV3-2
ASSLWTGLYNSPLH
>TRBJ2-3|TRBV7-9
ASSPRDKDTQY
>TRBJ1-2|TRBV5-1
ASSFTGEGGYT
>TRBJ1-6|TRBV7-2
ASSVQQVSYNSPLH
>TRBJ1-1|TRBV7-8
ASNFRGGRGTEAF
>TRBJ2-5|TRBV7-2
ASNGQGGSLETQY
>TRBJ1-6|TRBV25-1
ASSESQGRLSSPLH
>TRBJ1-1|TRBV19
ASTTGDLNTEAF
>TRBJ2-5|TRBV11-3
ASSATTAETQY
>TRBJ2-1|TRBV6-6
ASKPSGGVGNEQF
>TRBJ2-7|TRBV7-9
ASSPRAREEQY
>TRBJ1-5|TRBV2
ASSEGTAKQPQH
>TRBJ2-7|TRBV24-1
ATSDPGQAVGEQY
>TRBJ1-6|TRBV6-5
ASNNRGSPLH
>TRBJ1-6|TRBV5-6
ASSLQGASPLH
>TRBJ1-4|TRBV15
ATSRDKRSNEKLF
>TRBJ2-7|TRBV6-1
ASSVVPRGGNPYEQY
>TRBJ1-2|TRBV27
ASSWKGANYGYT
>TRBJ1-5|TRBV19
ASSIQEEQPQH
>TRBJ1-4|TRBV19
ASSMDRATNEKLF
>TRBJ1-1|TRBV29-1
SAWDRGNTEAF
>TRBJ2-3|TRBV2
ASTVSDTQY
>TRBJ1-2|TRBV9
ASSVESGPGYT
>TRBJ1-1|TRBV5-1
ASSSQGSTEAF
>TRBJ1-2|TRBV12-3/TRBV12-4
ASSFPNRDGYT
>TRBJ2-7|TRBV5-4
ASSSGTPYEQY
>TRBJ1-6|TRBV9
ASSAGGAYSPLH
>TRBJ2-3|TRBV13
ASSQQGAGTDTQY
>TRBJ2-3|TRBV5-1
ASSLALVGDTQY
>TRBJ2-2|TRBV28
ASSRGIRGTRVGFTGELF
>TRBJ2-7|TRBV11-3
ASSLAGTGAFEQY
>TRBJ2-1|TRBV5-1
ASSLGGPQNNEQF
>TRBJ1-2|TRBV9
ASSVPSVLDGYT
>TRBJ2-7|TRBV5-1
ASSLVSTGISYEQY
>TRBJ2-7|TRBV28
ASTFFRDSSYEQY
>TRBJ2-3|TRBV5-1
ASSFTTGPSTDTQY
>TRBJ1-5|TRBV6-6
ASSYGDRGSNQPQH